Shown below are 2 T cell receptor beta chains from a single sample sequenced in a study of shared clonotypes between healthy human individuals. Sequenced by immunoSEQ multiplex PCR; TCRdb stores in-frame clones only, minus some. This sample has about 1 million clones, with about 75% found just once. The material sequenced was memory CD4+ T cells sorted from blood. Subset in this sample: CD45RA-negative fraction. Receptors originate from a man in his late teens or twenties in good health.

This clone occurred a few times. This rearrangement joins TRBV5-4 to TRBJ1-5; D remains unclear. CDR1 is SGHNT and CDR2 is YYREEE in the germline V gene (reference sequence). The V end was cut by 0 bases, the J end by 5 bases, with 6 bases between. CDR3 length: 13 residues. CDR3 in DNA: TGTGCCAGCAGCTTGGACTGGGATCAGCCCCAGCATTTT. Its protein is CASSLDWDQPQHF.

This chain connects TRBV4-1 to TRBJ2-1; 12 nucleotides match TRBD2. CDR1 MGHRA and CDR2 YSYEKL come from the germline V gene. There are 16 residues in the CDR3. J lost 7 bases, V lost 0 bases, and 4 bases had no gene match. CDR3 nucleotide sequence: TGCGCCAGCAGCCAAGAGGCACTAGCGGGGGGTAATGAGCAGTTCTTC. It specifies CASSQEALAGGNEQFF.